This TCR beta chain was retrieved from a study of Graves' ophthalmopathy and Graves' hyperthyroidism. This clonotype was seen a handful of times. TCR beta CDR3 amplification used RNA transcripts. After a first-round RT-PCR with HTBI primers, a second-round multiplex PCR was run. TCRdb reanalysed the multiplex PCR reads using MiXCR and keeps one entry per CDR3 protein. The sample shows about 390,000 distinct CDR3 sequences, roughly 15% of them seen only once. This receptor was obtained from an adult woman with stable Graves' hyperthyroidism. The sample was peripheral blood.

CDR3 sequence: CASSIGPSYNEQFF. The CDR3 nucleotides are TGTGCCAGTTCGATAGGACCATCTTACAATGAGCAGTTCTTC. V is TRBV27 and J is TRBJ2-1; unclear D gene. This CDR3 spans 14 amino acids. From germline, CDR1 is MNHEY and CDR2 SMNVEV (reference sequence). The V gene lost 9 bases and the J gene lost 4 bases, with 16 bases spanning the gap.